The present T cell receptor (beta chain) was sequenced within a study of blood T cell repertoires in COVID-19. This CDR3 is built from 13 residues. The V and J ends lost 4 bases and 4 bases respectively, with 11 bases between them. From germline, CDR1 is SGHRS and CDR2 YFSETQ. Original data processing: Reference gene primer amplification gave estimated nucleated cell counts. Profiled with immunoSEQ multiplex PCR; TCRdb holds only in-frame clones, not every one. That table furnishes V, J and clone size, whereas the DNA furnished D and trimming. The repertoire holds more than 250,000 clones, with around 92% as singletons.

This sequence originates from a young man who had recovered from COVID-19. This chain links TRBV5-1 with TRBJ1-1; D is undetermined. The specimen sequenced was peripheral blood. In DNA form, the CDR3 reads TGCGCCAGCAGCGTGGGCGGGAGCACTGAAGCTTTCTTT. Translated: CASSVGGSTEAFF. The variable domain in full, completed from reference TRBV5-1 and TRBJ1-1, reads KAGVTQTPRYLIKTRGQQVTLSCSPISGHRSVSWYQQTPGQGLQFLFEYFSETQRNKGNFPGRFSGRQFSNSRSEMNVSTLELGDSALYLCASSVGGSTEAFFGQGTRLTVV.